This T cell receptor (beta chain) was found in a study of blood T cell repertoires in COVID-19. Study details: Samples representing acute and convalescent COVID-19 were sourced from the United States, Italy and Spain. Nucleic acid was either cDNA or gDNA, and it came from T cells, B-cell-depleted T cells, or PBMCs.

The CDR3 runs 17 residues. Germline CDR1 SGHTA, CDR2 FQGNSA. V was pared by 1 base and J by 0 bases, with 13 bases between. In the authors' methods: Scientists estimated how many nucleated cells there were by amplifying reference gene primers. Assay used: immunoSEQ multiplex PCR; TCRdb lists only in-frame clones, some missing. V, J and clone size derive from that table, while D and trimming were established from the DNA sequence. The sample includes roughly 110,000 clones, over 80% of them seen just once. The specimen sequenced was peripheral blood. This sequence joins TRBV7-2 and TRBJ1-3; D is unresolved. The sequence was obtained from a woman younger than 45 with acute or convalescent COVID-19. The CDR3 nucleotides read TGTGCCAGCAGCTTAGGCGGGAAGGCGGTCTCTGGAAACACCATATATTTT. It encodes CASSLGGKAVSGNTIYF.